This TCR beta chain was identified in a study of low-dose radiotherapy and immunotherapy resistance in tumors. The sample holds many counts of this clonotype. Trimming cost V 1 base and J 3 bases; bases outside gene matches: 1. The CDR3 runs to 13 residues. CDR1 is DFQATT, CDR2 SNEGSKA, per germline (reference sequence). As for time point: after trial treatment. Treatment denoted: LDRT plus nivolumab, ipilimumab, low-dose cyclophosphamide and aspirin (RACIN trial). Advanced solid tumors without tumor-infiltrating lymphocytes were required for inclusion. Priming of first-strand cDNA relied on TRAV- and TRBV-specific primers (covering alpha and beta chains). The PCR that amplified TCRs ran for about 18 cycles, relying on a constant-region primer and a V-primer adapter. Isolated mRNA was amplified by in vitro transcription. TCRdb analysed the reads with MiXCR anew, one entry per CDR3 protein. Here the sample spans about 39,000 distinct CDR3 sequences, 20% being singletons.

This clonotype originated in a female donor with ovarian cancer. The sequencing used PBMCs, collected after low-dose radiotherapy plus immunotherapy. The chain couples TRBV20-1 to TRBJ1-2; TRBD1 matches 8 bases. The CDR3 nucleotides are TGCAGTGCTAGAGCAGGGGGCGACTATGGCTACACCTTC. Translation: CSARAGGDYGYTF.